The clone carrying this T cell receptor (beta chain) has more than one count but fewer than ten. The data were obtained in a study of CD4 and CD8 cells across lung adenocarcinoma regions. Each CDR3 protein is one row after TCRdb ran MiXCR on the PCR reads. Counted here are around 19,000 distinct CDR3 sequences, around 59% occurring once; the ten biggest clones make up around 25%. Trimming removed 2 bases from V and 13 bases from J; junction bases left unmatched: 8. The germline V gene encodes CDR1 SGHDN and CDR2 FVKESK. The CDR3 totals 13 residues. The patients had localized lung adenocarcinoma, a non-small cell subtype.

The chain uses TRBV14 and TRBJ2-1; TRBD2 agrees at 7 bases. Source material: CD8+ T cells from the center of a lung tumor. This clonotype was obtained from a female donor with lung adenocarcinoma. The CD4 and CD8 labels of this study may be unreliable. Written as DNA, the CDR3 is TGTGCCAGCAGCCAATCCCCCGGGGGGTCTCAGTTCTTC. It translates to CASSQSPGGSQFF. The full variable domain, in which reference TRBV14 and TRBJ2-1 provide the parts outside the CDR3, is EAGVTQFPSHSVIEKGQTVTLRCDPISGHDNLYWYRRVMGKEIKFLLHFVKESKQDESGMPNNRFLAERTGGTYSTLKVQPAELEDSGVYFCASSQSPGGSQFFGPGTRLTVL.